Following are 20 T cell receptor beta chains from one sample sequenced in a study of T cell repertoires in cytomegalovirus infection. TCRdb called the reads again in MiXCR, with one record for every CDR3 protein. The table includes 150,000 or so distinct CDR3 sequences, more than 15% detected once. Source material: CD8+ T cells from PBMCs. The receptors shown here come from a human donor in good health (CMV status not recorded). Some clones in this sample may be carry-over from other donors' samples.

This clonotype has only a few counts. The V and J genes are TRBV11-1 and TRBJ2-1, with D possibly matching TRBD1 (5 bases). With 10 bases removed from V and 5 bases from J, the gap between germline ends came to 15 bases. Germline V gene data show CDR1 as SGHAT and CDR2 as FQDESV (reference sequence). The CDR3 runs 13 residues. The CDR3 sequence: CAICPPGHNEQFF. The CDR3 DNA is TGTGCCATCTGTCCTCCAGGGCACAATGAGCAGTTCTTC.

Worth noting for this clonotype: A read error may produce the germline difference seen at one junction end. The J gene is TRBJ1-3, the V gene TRBV7-6; no definite D call. CDR1 is SGHVS and CDR2 is FNYEAQ in the germline V gene. CDR3 length: 15 residues. CDR3 coding DNA: TGTGCCAGCAGCTTAGGTCCAGCAGGTGGAGACACCATATATTTT. This codes for CASSLGPAGGDTIYF.

This chain links TRBV4-3 with TRBJ2-3; 11 bases are a match to TRBD2. The germline V gene encodes CDR1 LGHNA and CDR2 YSLEER. With 2 bases clipped from V and 3 bases from J, the junction kept 10 bases outside the gene matches. The CDR3 extends over 18 amino acids. The CDR3 loop is CASSQLQFGTSGTDTQYF. The CDR3 nucleotides are TGCGCCAGCAGCCAACTTCAATTCGGGACTAGCGGAACAGATACGCAGTATTTT.

The rearrangement joins TRBV7-9 to TRBJ1-1; D remains unclear. V lost 6 bases to trimming and J lost 3 bases, with 14 bases between them. This CDR3 contains 14 residues. Looked up from germline, CDR1 is SEHNR and CDR2 is FQNEAQ (reference sequence). The CDR3 spells CASRWAREDTEAFF. CDR3 sequence (DNA): TGTGCCAGCAGATGGGCCCGGGAGGACACTGAAGCTTTCTTT.

This clonotype was counted between two and nine times. V and J are TRBV7-2 and TRBJ2-3, with TRBD2 matching over 10 bases. This CDR3 is 16 amino acids long. Germline CDR1 reads SGHTA; CDR2 reads FQGNSA. J gave up 2 bases and V 5 bases, and 7 bases lay outside the gene matches. CDR3 region: CASSHRLAGVTDTQYF. The CDR3 DNA reads TGTGCCAGCAGCCACAGACTAGCGGGTGTCACAGATACGCAGTATTTT. Combining the CDR3 with reference TRBV7-2 and TRBJ2-3 gives the whole variable domain GAGVSQSPSNKVTEKGKDVELRCDPISGHTALYWYRQSLGQGLEFLIYFQGNSAPDKSGLPSDRFSAERTGGSVSTLTIQRTQQEDSAVYLCASSHRLAGVTDTQYFGPGTRLTVL.

V is TRBV12-3 or TRBV12-4 and J is TRBJ1-4; 9 bases fit TRBD1. J lost 5 bases, V lost 6 bases, and 22 bases had no gene match. The CDR3 has 20 amino acids. The CDR3 here is CASSYPYHVLGTGRNEKLFF. The CDR3 nucleotides read TGTGCCAGCAGCTACCCCTACCACGTACTCGGGACAGGGAGGAATGAAAAACTGTTTTTT.

This clonotype was recorded at least ten times. V gene TRBV7-6 combines with J gene TRBJ2-1; no reliable D call. The CDR3 spans 14 residues. Germline loops: CDR1 SGHVS, CDR2 FNYEAQ. V was cut by 2 bases and J by 3 bases, with 8 bases left in between. CDR3 amino acids: CASSLTGGYNEQFF. The CDR3 DNA is TGTGCCAGCAGCTTAACTGGCGGCTACAATGAGCAGTTCTTC.

This chain connects TRBV11-2 to TRBJ2-7; 7 bases align to TRBD2. Trimming cost V 1 base and J 7 bases; bases outside gene matches: 7. The CDR3 spans 14 residues. Germline CDR1 reads SGHAT; CDR2 reads FQNNGV. DNA of the CDR3: TGTGCCAGCAGCTTAGCTAGCGGAGGGAGGGAGCAGTACTTC. It specifies CASSLASGGREQYF.

This chain uses TRBV2 with TRBJ1-4, with D possibly matching TRBD1 (6 bases). CDR3 size: 15 residues. V shed 2 bases and J shed 8 bases, with 15 bases lying between them. Per germline, CDR1 SNHLY and CDR2 FYNNEI. For the CDR3, the DNA is TGTGCCAGCAGTGAAAGGGTCGACAGGAAGGAAAAACTGTTTTTT. This codes for CASSERVDRKEKLFF.

Only a few counts were recorded for this clonotype. V is TRBV6-1 and J is TRBJ2-7, with 7 bases matching TRBD1. This CDR3 has 12 amino acids. The V gene end was trimmed by 7 bases and the J gene end by 5 bases; junction bases not matched to a gene: 5. Germline CDR1 and CDR2: MNHNS and SASEGT. This CDR3 reads CASNRGVDEQYV. The CDR3 DNA is TGTGCCAGCAACAGGGGCGTTGACGAGCAGTACGTC.

This clonotype was seen a few times. V usage is TRBV10-1 and J usage is TRBJ2-1; D is possibly TRBD1 (7 bases). V was cut by 10 bases and J by 7 bases, with 20 bases left in between. The CDR3 extends over 14 amino acids. The germline V gene has CDR1 WNHNN and CDR2 SYGVQD (reference sequence). Here the CDR3 DNA reads TGCGCCAAAACAGGGGAGGAAAGAAAGAATGAGCAGTTCTTC. This gives the protein CAKTGEERKNEQFF.

V usage is TRBV7-9 and J usage is TRBJ1-1; D is unclear. Per the germline V gene, CDR1 is SEHNR and CDR2 is FQNEAQ (reference sequence). V lost 5 bases and J lost 4, with 17 bases in between. The CDR3 extends over 15 amino acids. CDR3 nucleotides: TGTGCCAGCAGCCTACCGACACTGGGTGGCACTGAAGCTTTCTTT. This codes for CASSLPTLGGTEAFF.

This clonotype was recorded only once. The CDR3 sequence is CASSQVASSYNEQFF. The CDR3 region has the DNA TGTGCCAGCAGCCAGGTGGCCAGCTCCTACAATGAGCAGTTCTTC. The chain recombines TRBV7-2 with TRBJ2-1; D gene ambiguous. CDR1 SGHTA and CDR2 FQGNSA come from the germline V gene. The CDR3 is 15 residues long. Trimming removed 5 bases at V and 0 bases at J, with 11 bases between.

The chain has TRBV4-3 and TRBJ2-1; TRBD2 matches 7 bases. The germline gives CDR1 LGHNA, CDR2 YSLEER. V trimming: 3 bases; J trimming: 5 bases; junction bases outside the gene matches: 7. This CDR3 contains 15 residues. The CDR3 bases are TGCGCCAGCAGCCAGATAAGCCGGGGGGACAATGAGCAGTTCTTC. It encodes CASSQISRGDNEQFF.

The chain's CDR3 is CASSLAGGQFYEQYF. Written as DNA, the CDR3 is TGTGCCAGCAGCTTAGCGGGGGGGCAGTTCTACGAGCAGTACTTC. This sequence joins TRBV7-9 and TRBJ2-7; tentatively, D is TRBD2 (7 bases). The CDR3 has 15 residues. Trimming pared 0 bases from V and 3 bases from J, leaving 12 bases between. CDR1 is SEHNR, CDR2 FQNEAQ, per germline (reference sequence).

This chain uses TRBV4-3 with TRBJ2-1; 12 bases map to TRBD2. CDR1 is LGHNA, CDR2 YSLEER, per germline. V lost 5 bases to trimming and J lost 4 bases; unmatched junction nucleotides: 6. The CDR3 has 16 residues. The CDR3 spells CASSARTSGAYNEQFF. The CDR3 region has the DNA TGCGCCAGCAGCGCCCGGACTAGCGGGGCATACAATGAGCAGTTCTTC.

This clonotype was seen at least ten times. The rearrangement uses TRBV7-8 and TRBJ1-5; tentatively, D is TRBD1 (5 bases). CDR3 length: 16 residues. Trimming removed 5 bases at V and 5 bases at J, with 19 bases between. From germline, CDR1 is SGHVS and CDR2 FQNEAQ. The DNA of the CDR3 is TGTGCCAGCAGCCCCCGGGTGGGGGGTCTAGATCAGCCCCAGCATTTT. It translates to CASSPRVGGLDQPQHF.

This clonotype came up a few times. The chain recombines TRBV7-9 with TRBJ2-6; D perhaps matches TRBD1 (6 bases). CDR1 SEHNR and CDR2 FQNEAQ come from the germline V gene (reference sequence). The ends were cut back, 8 bases at V and 0 bases at J, with 14 bases in the middle. The CDR3 runs 16 residues. In nucleotides, the CDR3 is TGTGCCAGCCCAGGGGTCCTCTTCTCTGGGGCCAACGTCCTGACTTTC. It specifies CASPGVLFSGANVLTF.

This clonotype was recorded at least ten times. The chain joins TRBV7-2 to TRBJ1-1; D not certain. The germline CDR1 and CDR2 sequences are SGHTA and FQGNSA. This CDR3 is built from 17 residues. V was pared by 1 base and J by 8 bases, with 23 bases between. The CDR3 region is CASSLVYRGLELGEAFF. As DNA, the CDR3 is TGTGCCAGCAGCTTAGTGTATCGTGGGCTCGAGCTCGGAGAAGCTTTCTTT.

This clonotype showed up just a few times. V usage is TRBV11-2 and J usage is TRBJ2-7; 7 bases match TRBD1. J gave up 7 bases and V 2 bases, and 2 bases lay outside the gene matches. Per germline, CDR1 SGHAT and CDR2 FQNNGV. CDR3 size: 12 residues. Here the CDR3 reads CASSLSQGEQYF. CDR3 bases: TGTGCCAGCAGCTTATCACAGGGGGAGCAGTACTTC. The full variable domain, its missing parts supplied by reference TRBV11-2 and TRBJ2-7, is EAGVAQSPRYKIIEKRQSVAFWCNPISGHATLYWYQQILGQGPKLLIQFQNNGVVDDSQLPKDRFSAERLKGVDSTLKIQPAKLEDSAVYLCASSLSQGEQYFGPGTRLTVT.